These 32 T cell receptor beta chains were sequenced from one sample in a study of T cell changes during pregnancy in multiple sclerosis. Data came from immunoSEQ multiplex PCR; TCRdb stores just in-frame clones and leaves some out. The table lists approximately 100,000 clones, about 91% of them singletons, with 2.5% to 3.5% in the top ten. The sequencing used peripheral blood, collected in the second trimester of pregnancy. These receptors originate from a female donor with multiple sclerosis, enrolled in a pregnancy study.

The chain is built from TRBV29-1 and TRBJ1-2; 11 positions agree with TRBD1. The V gene end was trimmed by 5 bases and the J gene end by 6 bases; junction bases not matched to a gene: 8. In germline, CDR1 is SQVTM, CDR2 ANQGSEA. The CDR3 contains 14 residues. CDR3 in DNA: TGCAGCGTTACCTCGGGACAGGGGGTCGATGGCTACACCTTC. Translating gives CSVTSGQGVDGYTF.

CDR3 sequence: CATSSFPGLGYEQYF. CDR3 nucleotide sequence: TGTGCCACCAGCAGTTTCCCGGGTCTTGGCTACGAGCAGTACTTC. This chain uses TRBV15 with TRBJ2-7, with D hard to call. Germline V CDR1 and CDR2: LNHNV, YYDKDF (reference sequence). V was cut by 3 bases and J by 3 bases, with 15 bases left in between. The CDR3 loop spans 15 amino acids.

In its sample, this clone was seen a few times. V gene TRBV27 combines with J gene TRBJ1-1, with D uncertain. The CDR3 is 14 amino acids. V lost 6 bases and J 3 bases, leaving 14 bases between the germline ends. The V gene's germline CDR1 is MNHEY and CDR2 SMNVEV (reference sequence). The CDR3 spells CASSVGGPDTEAFF. In DNA, the CDR3 is TGTGCCAGCAGCGTCGGAGGCCCCGACACTGAAGCTTTCTTT.

This rearrangement joins TRBV10-2 to TRBJ2-5, with D maybe TRBD2 (6 bases). The CDR3 sequence is 16 residues long. V was cut by 0 bases and J by 7 bases, with 18 bases left in between. Germline V gene data show CDR1 as WSHSY and CDR2 as SAAADI. Here the CDR3 DNA reads TGCGCCAGCAGTGAGTCGGGGCGGGGCCGGGGGAGGACCCAGTACTTC. Translating gives CASSESGRGRGRTQYF.

This clone occurred a few times. The rearrangement joins TRBV14 to TRBJ2-1; 7 bases align to TRBD2. Germline trimming cut 4 bases from V and 4 bases from J; bases unmatched to any gene: 7. From germline, CDR1 is SGHDN and CDR2 FVKESK. This CDR3 has 15 amino acids. CDR3 region: CASSPLTGGYNEQFF. CDR3 in DNA: TGTGCCAGCAGCCCGCTGACGGGAGGTTACAATGAGCAGTTCTTC.

Only one count was recorded for this clone. The chain is built from TRBV28 and TRBJ2-7; 10 nucleotides align to TRBD2. The V gene end was trimmed by 6 bases and the J gene end by 2 bases; junction bases not matched to a gene: 4. Looked up from germline, CDR1 is MDHEN and CDR2 is SYDVKM. The CDR3 sequence is 14 residues long. This CDR3 is CASRSSGRPYEQYF. DNA for the CDR3: TGTGCCAGCAGGAGTAGCGGGAGGCCCTACGAGCAGTACTTC.

The chain has TRBV4-2 and TRBJ1-1; D call uncertain. CDR3 length equals 14 residues. V lost 1 base and J lost 6, with 12 bases in between. Looked up from germline, CDR1 is LGHNA and CDR2 is YNFKEQ. In DNA, the CDR3 is TGTGCCAGCAGCCAAGGCGGGGTTATAGCTGAAGCTTTCTTT. Its translation: CASSQGGVIAEAFF.

This clone was seen more than once but under ten times. The J gene is TRBJ1-1, the V gene TRBV5-4; a possible D gene is TRBD1 (6 bases). V was cut by 4 bases and J by 10 bases, with 17 bases left in between. The CDR3 is 13 residues long. CDR1 is SGHNT and CDR2 is YYREEE in the germline V gene (reference sequence). CDR3: CASSPLTGDVAFF. CDR3 coding DNA: TGTGCCAGCAGCCCCTTGACAGGTGACGTAGCTTTCTTT.

The chain uses TRBV7-3 and TRBJ2-3, with 11 bases lining up with TRBD2. With V trimmed by 6 bases and J by 5 bases, 7 bases remained unmatched. This CDR3 is built from 15 residues. CDR1 and CDR2 from the germline V gene are SGHTA and FQGTGA. The CDR3 bases are TGTGCCAGCAGTTCAGACGGGACTAGCGGAGATACGCAGTATTTT. Translation gives CASSSDGTSGDTQYF.

This chain links TRBV4-3 with TRBJ1-1; D gene unclear. V lost 1 base to trimming and J lost 3 bases, with 15 bases between them. The germline V gene has CDR1 LGHNA and CDR2 YSLEER. The CDR3 extends over 16 amino acids. The CDR3 coding sequence is TGCGCCAGCAGCCAAGGGTCTGGTCAAGGAGACACTGAAGCTTTCTTT. This sequence encodes CASSQGSGQGDTEAFF.

The V and J genes are TRBV4-1 and TRBJ2-1; 7 bases fit TRBD2. From germline, CDR1 is MGHRA and CDR2 YSYEKL. CDR3 length equals 15 residues. The V gene end was trimmed by 2 bases and the J gene end by 4 bases; junction bases not matched to a gene: 5. The CDR3 DNA follows: TGCGCCAGCAGCCAACCTAGCGGAAAATACAATGAGCAGTTCTTC. Translating it yields CASSQPSGKYNEQFF.

The chain combines TRBV5-4 with TRBJ2-1, with 7 bases lining up with TRBD1. Looked up from germline, CDR1 is SGHNT and CDR2 is YYREEE (reference sequence). This CDR3 has 11 residues. V shed 4 bases and J 13 bases; nucleotides not matched to a gene: 5. CDR3 coding DNA: TGTGCCAGCAGCGTAGGGACAGTACAGTTCTTC. Amino acid sequence: CASSVGTVQFF. Supplemented by reference TRBV5-4 and TRBJ2-1, the full variable domain reads ETGVTQSPTHLIKTRGQQVTLRCSSQSGHNTVSWYQQALGQGPQFIFQYYREEENGRGNFPPRFSGLQFPNYSSELNVNALELDDSALYLCASSVGTVQFFGPGTRLTVL.

J is TRBJ2-1 and V is TRBV7-2; 7 bases fit TRBD1. The CDR3 is 14 amino acids. Trimming at V came to 7 bases and at J to 5 bases, leaving 8 bases not matched to a gene. Germline V CDR1 and CDR2: SGHTA, FQGNSA. DNA for the CDR3: TGTGCCAGCACCAGGGGGACAGAGCACAATGAGCAGTTCTTC. Encoded protein: CASTRGTEHNEQFF.

The V gene is TRBV5-1, the J gene TRBJ1-4; 7 bases line up with TRBD1. Germline trimming cut 4 bases from V and 3 bases from J; bases unmatched to any gene: 6. The CDR3 length is 15 residues. The V gene's germline CDR1 is SGHRS and CDR2 YFSETQ. The CDR3 protein is CASSPTGPANEKLFF. In nucleotides, the CDR3 is TGCGCCAGCAGCCCGACAGGGCCAGCTAATGAAAAACTGTTTTTT.

The chain couples TRBV10-3 to TRBJ1-1; 8 nucleotides match TRBD1. The CDR3 runs to 13 residues. The ends lost 10 bases at V and 3 bases at J; junction bases unmatched: 7. In germline, CDR1 is ENHRY, CDR2 SYGVKD. CDR3 amino acids: CASRQGIDTEAFF. CDR3 nucleotide sequence: TGTGCCAGCAGACAGGGGATTGACACTGAAGCTTTCTTT.

There are a few counts of this clone. The chain carries TRBV5-5 and TRBJ1-3; unclear D gene. V was shortened by 4 bases and J by 0 bases, with 17 bases between the two germline ends. Germline V gene data show CDR1 as SGHKS and CDR2 as YYEKEE (reference sequence). CDR3 length: 17 residues. CDR3 sequence: CASSSALTWISGNTIYF. The CDR3 nucleotides are TGTGCCAGCAGCAGCGCACTGACGTGGATCTCTGGAAACACCATATATTTT.

In its sample, this clone was seen a few times. This chain joins TRBV21-1 and TRBJ2-1; the table's D call of TRBD1 was not tested on the DNA. TRBV21-1 is a documented pseudogene. CDR3 size: 16 residues. The chain's CDR3 is CASSPGNRLKAQEQFF. The CDR3 DNA sequence: TGTGCCAGCAGCCCAGGTAACCGCCTAAAGGCCCAGGAGCAGTTCTTC.

The V and J genes are TRBV7-8 and TRBJ2-1; 8 bases are a match to TRBD2. Germline V gives CDR1 SGHVS, CDR2 FQNEAQ. CDR3 length equals 18 residues. The junction had 12 bases not matched to a gene; V was cut back by 5 bases and J by 0 bases. The CDR3 DNA follows: TGTGCCAGCAGCCGAGGGGCTATAGCGGGAAGCTCCTACAATGAGCAGTTCTTC. Encoded protein: CASSRGAIAGSSYNEQFF.

This chain's CDR3 is CASSPLLAGEQYF. Written as DNA, the CDR3 is TGTGCCAGCTCACCATTACTAGCGGGCGAGCAGTACTTC. J is TRBJ2-7 and V is TRBV18, with 9 bases matching TRBD2. The CDR3 sequence is 13 residues long. The junction had 2 bases not matched to a gene; V was cut back by 2 bases and J by 6 bases. From germline, CDR1 is KGHSH and CDR2 LQKENI.

Only a few counts were recorded for this clone. The chain uses TRBV6-5 and TRBJ1-2, with 8 bases identical to TRBD1. Germline V gene data show CDR1 as MNHEY and CDR2 as SVGAGI. V lost 5 bases and J lost 7; bases outside the gene matches: 9. The CDR3 extends over 14 amino acids. The CDR3: CASSGQGGASGYTF. The CDR3 nucleotides are TGTGCCAGCAGTGGACAGGGAGGGGCGAGTGGCTACACCTTC.

The chain combines TRBV7-2 with TRBJ1-1, with a possible D match to TRBD1 (5 bases). The germline V and J ends were trimmed by 1 base and 6 bases, with 18 bases remaining between them. Germline V lookup: CDR1 SGHTA, CDR2 FQGNSA. This CDR3 contains 16 residues. This CDR3 is CASSLGGPGRGAEAFF. The CDR3 DNA is TGTGCCAGCAGCTTAGGAGGCCCCGGTCGGGGGGCTGAAGCTTTCTTT.

The rearrangement uses TRBV5-1 and TRBJ2-3; D uncertain. V lost 8 bases to trimming and J lost 0 bases, with 13 bases between them. Germline values: CDR1 SGHRS, CDR2 YFSETQ. The length of the CDR3 is 14 residues. The CDR3 region has the DNA TGCGCCAGATACAACAGCTCTAGCACAGATACGCAGTATTTT. Encoded protein: CARYNSSSTDTQYF.

The chain combines TRBV5-4 with TRBJ2-1, with TRBD2 matching over 10 bases. From germline, CDR1 is SGHNT and CDR2 YYREEE (reference sequence). The CDR3 is made up of 15 amino acids. The V and J ends lost 4 bases and 7 bases, in that order; junction bases with no gene match: 8. The CDR3 protein is CASSGEGLASNEQFF. CDR3 nucleotides: TGTGCCAGCAGCGGGGAGGGACTAGCGAGTAATGAGCAGTTCTTC.

V gene TRBV7-8 combines with J gene TRBJ2-7; 7 bases are shared with TRBD2. The germline V gene has CDR1 SGHVS and CDR2 FQNEAQ. J lost 0 bases, V lost 1 base, and 12 bases had no gene match. CDR3 length: 18 residues. The DNA for the CDR3 is TGTGCCAGCAGCTTAGGAGCGAGACTAGCTCGGAGCTCCTACGAGCAGTACTTC. This translates into CASSLGARLARSSYEQYF.

V usage is TRBV6-5 and J usage is TRBJ2-4; D is possibly TRBD2 (7 bases). The V gene's germline CDR1 is MNHEY and CDR2 SVGAGI. This CDR3 contains 14 residues. V lost 5 bases and J 1 base, leaving 9 bases between the germline ends. CDR3 region: CASSRGGAKNIQYF. CDR3 nucleotide sequence: TGTGCCAGCAGTAGGGGGGGGGCCAAAAACATTCAGTACTTC.

The CDR3 DNA sequence: TGTGCCAGCAGCTCCCCGGCCGGGGAGCTGTTTTTT. This codes for CASSSPAGELFF. The V and J genes are TRBV7-6 and TRBJ2-2, with D hard to call. V lost 4 bases and J 6 bases, leaving 6 bases between the germline ends. Germline CDR1 SGHVS, CDR2 FNYEAQ. The CDR3 spans 12 residues.

This chain connects TRBV7-9 to TRBJ2-7; weak D call: TRBD1 (6 bases). The CDR3 loop spans 11 amino acids. Germline CDR1 and CDR2: SEHNR and FQNEAQ (reference sequence). V shed 5 bases and J shed 12 bases, with 14 bases lying between them. CDR3 DNA sequence: TGTGCCAGCAGCAGGGACATCGGGGTGTACTTC. Protein: CASSRDIGVYF.

V is TRBV5-4 and J is TRBJ2-4, with TRBD2 identical over 10 bases. V trimming: 4 bases; J trimming: 1 base; junction bases outside the gene matches: 11. Germline values: CDR1 SGHNT, CDR2 YYREEE (reference sequence). The length of the CDR3 is 18 residues. CDR3 nucleotides: TGTGCCAGCAGCACCCCCCTAGCGGGGGCGGGGGCCAAAAACATTCAGTACTTC. This sequence encodes CASSTPLAGAGAKNIQYF.

The chain recombines TRBV5-1 with TRBJ2-7, with 8 nucleotides matching TRBD1. The CDR3 contains 15 residues. The ends lost 6 bases at V and 3 bases at J; junction bases unmatched: 11. Germline values: CDR1 SGHRS, CDR2 YFSETQ. CDR3 DNA: TGCGCCAGCACCAATACAGGGGGATACGGCTACGAGCAGTACTTC. It is translated as CASTNTGGYGYEQYF.

This chain joins TRBV27 and TRBJ2-2, with TRBD1 identical over 9 bases. The CDR3 sequence is 15 residues long. CDR1 is MNHEY, CDR2 SMNVEV, per germline (reference sequence). The V gene end was trimmed by 2 bases and the J gene end by 4 bases; junction bases not matched to a gene: 2. The CDR3 DNA is TGTGCCAGCAGTTTAAGGACAGGGGCCACCGGGGAGCTGTTTTTT. Its translation: CASSLRTGATGELFF.

Concerning this clone: A single base separates this from a much larger clone, so it may be a read error. The same CDR3 also results from other DNA sequences found in this sample. The chain combines TRBV6-1 with TRBJ2-7; D remains unclear. Trimming took 7 bases from V and 2 from J, leaving 9 bases between them. Germline V gene sequence: CDR1 MNHNS, CDR2 SASEGT. This CDR3 spans 12 amino acids. CDR3 coding DNA: TGTGCCAGCAAGCACTTTGCCTACGAGCAGTACTTC. This encodes CASKHFAYEQYF.

The V gene is TRBV5-4, the J gene TRBJ2-5, with 10 bases matching TRBD1. Per germline, CDR1 SGHNT and CDR2 YYREEE (reference sequence). CDR3 size: 17 residues. J lost 2 bases, V lost 2 bases, and 9 bases had no gene match. The CDR3, as DNA: TGTGCCAGCAGCTTCGGGGACGGGACAGGGGAACAAGAGACCCAGTACTTC. This codes for CASSFGDGTGEQETQYF.